These 31 T cell receptor beta chains share one sample of origin, sequenced in a study of human T cells and chemical hapten exposure. TCRdb re-called the RACE reads with MiXCR, one entry per CDR3 protein. The sample records roughly 69,000 distinct CDR3 sequences, 11% being singletons. As to time point: patch test 3, about 24 weeks after DPC sensitization. Treatment reported: therapeutic diphenylcyclopropenone sensitization with weekly scalp DPC. The source was whole blood, collected in connection with sensitization to the hapten diphenylcyclopropenone (DPC). These receptor sequences come from a woman in her thirties with alopecia areata. Some clones in this sample may be carry-over from other donors' samples.

This clonotype was observed a handful of times. The V call is TRBV6-1, the J call TRBJ2-1; 15 bases line up with TRBD2. CDR3 length: 16 residues. Trimming removed 3 bases from V and 14 bases from J; junction bases left unmatched: 11. CDR1 and CDR2 from the germline V gene are MNHNS and SASEGT. CDR3 sequence reads: CASSEPGLAGGPFKFF. The CDR3 DNA reads TGTGCCAGCAGTGAGCCAGGACTAGCGGGGGGGCCTTTCAAGTTCTTC.

This clonotype was seen repeatedly, ten times or more. The chain joins TRBV18 to TRBJ2-7; 9 bases match TRBD1. The germline CDR1 and CDR2 sequences are KGHSH and LQKENI. J was trimmed by 4 bases and V by 6 bases; bases with no gene match: 7. The CDR3 is made up of 14 amino acids. The CDR3 region has the DNA TGTGCCAGCTCCCCAAGAGACAGGGGGTACGAGCAGTACTTC. Its translation: CASSPRDRGYEQYF.

Many counts were recorded for this clonotype. The J gene is TRBJ2-5, the V gene TRBV7-9; D gene ambiguous. Trimming took off 6 bases at V and 1 base at J, with 6 bases between the two ends. Germline V lookup: CDR1 SEHNR, CDR2 FQNEAQ (reference sequence). This CDR3 contains 12 residues. The CDR3: CASRTFQETQYF. CDR3 nucleotides: TGTGCCAGCAGAACATTCCAAGAGACCCAGTACTTC.

This clonotype was counted many times. V and J are TRBV9 and TRBJ2-5; 10 nucleotides align to TRBD2. V dropped 4 bases and J dropped 4; count of bases not matched to a gene: 4. The CDR3 has 14 residues. Germline-derived CDR1 and CDR2 are SGDLS and YYNGEE. CDR3 in DNA: TGTGCCAGCAGCACGAGCGGGGGGGCAGAGACCCAGTACTTC. Translating it yields CASSTSGGAETQYF.

Only a few counts were recorded for this clonotype. This chain links TRBV2 with TRBJ2-1; no reliable D call. Germline CDR1 is SNHLY and CDR2 is FYNNEI. Deletions cut 8 bases from V and 7 bases from J, with 6 bases between. CDR3 size: 10 residues. CDR3 coding DNA: TGTGCCAGCTCACGGAATGAGCAGTTCTTC. Translation gives CASSRNEQFF.

This clonotype was seen ten or more times. This sequence joins TRBV12-3 or TRBV12-4 and TRBJ1-6, with TRBD1 matching over 9 bases. Unmatched junction bases numbered 5, after V lost 4 bases and J lost 7 bases. This CDR3 has 15 amino acids. This CDR3 is CASSSGDRVNSPLHF. CDR3 DNA sequence: TGTGCCAGCAGTTCCGGGGACAGGGTAAATTCACCCCTCCACTTT.

Ten or more counts support this clonotype. The rearrangement uses TRBV11-1 and TRBJ2-1; 11 bases match TRBD2. V was clipped by 5 bases and J by 0 bases; unmatched bases: 3. Germline values: CDR1 SGHAT, CDR2 FQDESV (reference sequence). The CDR3 length is 16 residues. Written as DNA, the CDR3 is TGTGCCAGCAGCCCAGGACTAGCGGGCTCCTACAATGAGCAGTTCTTC. Its translation is CASSPGLAGSYNEQFF.

The chain combines TRBV5-1 with TRBJ2-1, with 8 bases aligning to TRBD2. Trimming removed 1 base from V and 1 base from J; junction bases left unmatched: 1. The germline V gene has CDR1 SGHRS and CDR2 YFSETQ. There are 15 residues in the CDR3. CDR3 protein: CASSLRLASYNEQFF. CDR3 coding DNA: TGCGCCAGCAGCTTGCGACTAGCGTCCTACAATGAGCAGTTCTTC.

In its sample, this clonotype was seen a few times. The chain recombines TRBV6-2 or TRBV6-3 with TRBJ1-5, with TRBD1 matching 7 bases. V lost 3 bases and J lost 4; bases outside the gene matches: 9. Germline CDR1 and CDR2: MNHEY and SVGEGT. CDR3 length equals 16 residues. The CDR3 reads CASSYWSGRGNQPQHF. CDR3 bases: TGTGCCAGCAGTTATTGGTCGGGCAGGGGGAATCAGCCCCAGCATTTT.

This clonotype was seen at least ten times. This sequence joins TRBV7-2 and TRBJ2-4; 8 bases align to TRBD2. The germline V gene has CDR1 SGHTA and CDR2 FQGNSA. The V and J ends lost 4 bases and 1 base, in that order; junction bases with no gene match: 9. The CDR3 runs to 17 residues. In DNA, the CDR3 is TGTGCCAGCAGCTCACTCTACGGGGGGGGCGCCAAAAACATTCAGTACTTC. Amino acid sequence: CASSSLYGGGAKNIQYF.

The chain links TRBV3-1 to TRBJ2-1; 9 positions match TRBD2. CDR1 and CDR2 (germline): LGHDT, YNNKEL (reference sequence). The CDR3 runs 14 residues. V was clipped by 0 bases and J by 12 bases; unmatched bases: 6. The CDR3 loop reads CASSQEPAGGRQFF. The CDR3 coding sequence is TGTGCCAGCAGCCAAGAGCCAGCGGGAGGACGGCAGTTCTTC.

Sample share makes this clonotype medium-sized. The V gene is TRBV6-2 or TRBV6-3, the J gene TRBJ2-3; TRBD2 matches 9 bases. The CDR3 runs 16 residues. Trimming at V came to 7 bases and at J to 6 bases, leaving 14 bases not matched to a gene. Germline V gene sequence: CDR1 MNHEY, CDR2 SVGEGT. This CDR3 reads CASTQIAGEGSDTQYF. For the CDR3, the DNA is TGTGCCAGCACCCAAATAGCGGGGGAAGGTTCGGATACGCAGTATTTT.

This clonotype has only a few counts. The CDR3 here is CASSLGGGKETQYF. The CDR3 DNA reads TGTGCCAGCAGCTTAGGGGGAGGGAAAGAGACCCAGTACTTC. The chain employs TRBV7-2 and TRBJ2-5; TRBD2 agrees at 7 bases. V was clipped by 1 base and J by 3 bases; unmatched bases: 2. This CDR3 is 14 amino acids long. The germline V gene encodes CDR1 SGHTA and CDR2 FQGNSA.

CDR3 DNA sequence: TGCAGCGATGGTTGGGCAACTAGCACAGATACGCAGTATTTT. Amino acids: CSDGWATSTDTQYF. V gene TRBV29-1 combines with J gene TRBJ2-3; D call uncertain. Germline loops: CDR1 SQVTM, CDR2 ANQGSEA. Trimming pared 7 bases from V and 0 bases from J, leaving 14 bases between. The CDR3 loop spans 14 amino acids.

The chain couples TRBV6-5 to TRBJ1-6; the D is unclear. This CDR3 contains 14 residues. CDR1 and CDR2 (germline): MNHEY, SVGAGI. V lost 8 bases to trimming and J lost 8 bases, with 16 bases between them. CDR3 region: CASSVDDKYSPLHF. CDR3 nucleotide sequence: TGTGCCAGCTCAGTGGACGACAAGTATTCACCCCTCCACTTT.

The chain links TRBV4-2 to TRBJ2-1; D unresolved. Trimming cost V 0 bases and J 0 bases, with 12 bases left between them. This CDR3 has 17 residues. CDR1 is LGHNA and CDR2 is YNFKEQ in the germline V gene. For the CDR3, the DNA is TGTGCCAGCAGCCAAGATATAGGGCAGTCCTCCTACAATGAGCAGTTCTTC. Amino acids: CASSQDIGQSSYNEQFF.

This clonotype was found a few times. The chain is built from TRBV12-3 or TRBV12-4 and TRBJ2-1; possible D gene TRBD2, 5 bases. The CDR3 is made up of 13 amino acids. V shed 3 bases and J shed 6 bases, with 9 bases lying between them. CDR3 protein: CASSFRAANEQFF. The CDR3 nucleotides read TGTGCCAGCAGTTTTAGAGCGGCCAATGAGCAGTTCTTC.

This rearrangement joins TRBV12-3 or TRBV12-4 to TRBJ1-2; D is unresolved. Trimming cost V 7 bases and J 8 bases, with 11 bases left between them. The CDR3 covers 11 residues. In DNA form, the CDR3 reads TGTGCCAGCACCATAGGACGAGGCTACACCTTC. Its protein is CASTIGRGYTF.

This clonotype appeared a few times. The V call is TRBV20-1, the J call TRBJ2-1; a possible D gene is TRBD1 (6 bases). The germline gives CDR1 DFQATT, CDR2 SNEGSKA (reference sequence). The CDR3 totals 13 residues. The CDR3 protein is CRLKAGDYNEQFF. The CDR3 region has the DNA TGCAGATTAAAGGCAGGGGACTACAATGAGCAGTTCTTC.

The sample holds a few counts of this clonotype. The genes are TRBV9 and TRBJ2-5; D might be TRBD1 (5 bases). The CDR3 spans 15 residues. Germline V gene data show CDR1 as SGDLS and CDR2 as YYNGEE. V shed 2 bases and J shed 0 bases, with 11 bases lying between them. CDR3 bases: TGTGCCAGCAGCGTCTCAGGGATGTACCAAGAGACCCAGTACTTC. It codes for CASSVSGMYQETQYF.

The chain links TRBV7-9 to TRBJ1-1; D gene unclear. The V gene lost 3 bases and the J gene lost 2 bases, with 7 bases spanning the gap. The CDR3 contains 13 residues. Germline V gene data show CDR1 as SEHNR and CDR2 as FQNEAQ (reference sequence). The CDR3 nucleotides read TGTGCCAGCAGCTTGGACTATAACACTGAAGCTTTCTTT. It encodes CASSLDYNTEAFF.

This clonotype occurred many times. The V and J genes are TRBV16 and TRBJ1-2; 7 bases match TRBD1. Looked up from germline, CDR1 is KGHSY and CDR2 is FQNENV. CDR3 size: 14 residues. With 4 bases clipped from V and 8 bases from J, the junction kept 10 bases outside the gene matches. CDR3 residues: CASSPPWRGQGYTF. In DNA, the CDR3 is TGTGCCAGCAGCCCCCCGTGGAGGGGACAGGGCTACACCTTC.

This clonotype was seen a handful of times. The V and J genes are TRBV20-1 and TRBJ1-5; tentatively, D is TRBD1 (6 bases). The germline gives CDR1 DFQATT, CDR2 SNEGSKA (reference sequence). Between the trimmed V and J ends, which lost 3 bases and 5 bases, there was a span of 11 bases. This CDR3 is built from 13 residues. The CDR3 nucleotides are TGCAGTGCTAGCGGGGAGGGGGATCAGCCCCAGCATTTT. Translated, it gives CSASGEGDQPQHF.

This clonotype occurred a few times. The V and J genes are TRBV27 and TRBJ2-1; D assignment may be TRBD1 or TRBD2 (5 bases each). CDR3 length equals 15 residues. V shed 7 bases and J shed 4 bases, with 17 bases lying between them. Germline assignment: CDR1 MNHEY and CDR2 SMNVEV (reference sequence). The chain's CDR3 is CASTPRDGFYNEQFF. For the CDR3, the DNA is TGTGCCAGCACCCCTCGGGACGGTTTTTACAATGAGCAGTTCTTC.

The chain links TRBV5-5 to TRBJ2-3; D might be TRBD1 or TRBD2, each matching 6 bases. Germline V CDR1 and CDR2: SGHKS, YYEKEE (reference sequence). Trimming took 2 bases from V and 6 from J, leaving 16 bases between them. The CDR3 runs 15 residues. CDR3 in DNA: TGTGCCAGCAGCTTACCCGGGGGCGAGTTGGATACGCAGTATTTT. This codes for CASSLPGGELDTQYF.

In its sample, this clonotype was seen a few times. CDR3 bases: TGTGCCAGCAGTCCTAGCGGGTTACGGGTAGGGACCCAGTACTTC. This gives the protein CASSPSGLRVGTQYF. The chain recombines TRBV12-3 or TRBV12-4 with TRBJ2-5; 8 positions match TRBD2. The V gene end was trimmed by 5 bases and the J gene end by 7 bases; junction bases not matched to a gene: 12. CDR3 length equals 15 residues.

The genes are TRBV2 and TRBJ2-3; 10 bases line up with TRBD1. The germline CDR1 and CDR2 sequences are SNHLY and FYNNEI. Trimming took 6 bases from V and 0 from J; bases not matched to a gene: 3. The CDR3 extends over 15 amino acids. CDR3 DNA: TGTGCCAGCAGGGGACAGGGGCTAAGCACAGATACGCAGTATTTT. Its protein is CASRGQGLSTDTQYF.

This clonotype has ten or more counts. The chain couples TRBV11-3 to TRBJ1-1, with D uncertain. This CDR3 contains 13 residues. Germline CDR1 reads SGHNT; CDR2 reads YENEEA. V was cut by 3 bases and J by 5 bases, with 10 bases left in between. The CDR3: CASSFGIGTEAFF. CDR3 DNA sequence: TGTGCCAGCAGCTTTGGGATCGGGACTGAAGCTTTCTTT.

The chain recombines TRBV18 with TRBJ2-5; D remains unclear. CDR3 length equals 13 residues. Germline CDR1 KGHSH, CDR2 LQKENI. V gave up 3 bases and J gave up 2 bases, with 7 bases separating them. The CDR3 coding sequence is TGTGCCAGCTCACCTGGAACACAAGAGACCCAGTACTTC. Translated, it gives CASSPGTQETQYF.

This clonotype was picked up a small number of times. The rearrangement links TRBV6-2 or TRBV6-3 to TRBJ1-5; D is uncertain. CDR3 length equals 12 residues. Per germline, CDR1 MNHEY and CDR2 SVGEGT. Trimming removed 2 bases at V and 10 bases at J, with 9 bases between. CDR3 sequence (DNA): TGTGCCAGCAGTTACGTCTGGGAACCCCAGCATTTT. It is translated as CASSYVWEPQHF.

This clonotype was observed a few times. V usage is TRBV11-2 and J usage is TRBJ1-4; D is ambiguous. Per the germline V gene, CDR1 is SGHAT and CDR2 is FQNNGV. Trimming took off 1 base at V and 3 bases at J, with 6 bases between the two ends. The CDR3 consists of 14 residues. CDR3 residues: CASSLAVPNEKLFF. CDR3 nucleotides: TGTGCCAGCAGCTTAGCGGTACCTAATGAAAAACTGTTTTTT. Together with reference TRBV11-2 and TRBJ1-4, the CDR3 gives the full variable domain: EAGVAQSPRYKIIEKRQSVAFWCNPISGHATLYWYQQILGQGPKLLIQFQNNGVVDDSQLPKDRFSAERLKGVDSTLKIQPAKLEDSAVYLCASSLAVPNEKLFFGSGTQLSVL.